One and the same sample provided the 16 T cell receptor beta chains below, sequenced in a study of radiotherapy plus CTLA-4 blockade in lung cancer. The method was immunoSEQ multiplex PCR; TCRdb's version includes in-frame clones alone and lacks a portion of them. The profile shows about 95,000 clones, 75% to 85% of them singletons. This specimen consisted of peripheral blood, obtained from a patient treated with radiotherapy plus ipilimumab. Every receptor here comes from a human donor with non-small cell lung cancer who had a partial response to radiotherapy plus ipilimumab.

The genes are TRBV6-1 and TRBJ1-2; TRBD1 matches at 7 bases. The ends lost 6 bases at V and 7 bases at J; junction bases unmatched: 8. Germline loops: CDR1 MNHNS, CDR2 SASEGT. The CDR3 length is 13 residues. CDR3 residues: CASRAGQIAGYTF. The CDR3 DNA sequence: TGTGCCAGCAGGGCGGGACAGATCGCTGGCTACACCTTC.

The chain employs TRBV6-5 and TRBJ1-5; D may be TRBD1 (6 bases). Germline CDR1 reads MNHEY; CDR2 reads SVGAGI. Deletions cut 6 bases from V and 2 bases from J, with 14 bases between. This CDR3 comprises 15 residues. CDR3 DNA: TGTGCCAGCAGCAAACAGGGAGCAGGCAATCAGCCCCAGCATTTT. Amino acid sequence: CASSKQGAGNQPQHF.

Here the CDR3 reads CASSRSGATQETQYF. CDR3 coding DNA: TGTGCCAGCAGCCGGAGCGGAGCTACCCAAGAGACCCAGTACTTC. The chain is built from TRBV9 and TRBJ2-5; D possibly corresponds to TRBD2 (5 bases). CDR3 length equals 15 residues. Germline CDR1 and CDR2: SGDLS and YYNGEE. V lost 4 bases to trimming and J lost 1 base, with 14 bases between them.

This chain uses TRBV30 with TRBJ2-3; TRBD1 might be the D (5 bases). The V end was cut by 0 bases, the J end by 2 bases, with 9 bases between. The CDR3 extends over 14 amino acids. CDR1 GTSNPN and CDR2 SVGIG come from the germline V gene (reference sequence). DNA for the CDR3: TGTGCCTGGAGTGTAGGGGATCCCACAGATACGCAGTATTTT. Translation gives CAWSVGDPTDTQYF.

This rearrangement joins TRBV7-9 to TRBJ1-2; 7 bases match TRBD1. The CDR3 length is 13 residues. With 4 bases clipped from V and 8 bases from J, the junction kept 7 bases outside the gene matches. Germline V gives CDR1 SEHNR, CDR2 FQNEAQ (reference sequence). In nucleotides, the CDR3 is TGTGCCAGCAGCTCCGACAGGGCGGGGGGCTACACCTTC. Translated, it gives CASSSDRAGGYTF. Drawing the rest from reference TRBV7-9 and TRBJ1-2, the complete variable domain is DTGVSQNPRHKITKRGQNVTFRCDPISEHNRLYWYRQTLGQGPEFLTYFQNEAQLEKSRLLSDRFSAERPKGSFSTLEIQRTEQGDSAMYLCASSSDRAGGYTFGSGTRLTVV.

This rearrangement joins TRBV28 to TRBJ1-2; 9 bases map to TRBD1. The germline V gene has CDR1 MDHEN and CDR2 SYDVKM. The CDR3 totals 13 residues. Unmatched junction bases numbered 4, after V lost 7 bases and J lost 4 bases. CDR3 nucleotides: TGTGCCAGCAATCGGGACAGGGCCTATGGCTACACCTTC. Translating it yields CASNRDRAYGYTF.

CDR3 sequence: CASSSGLAGNHEQFF. The CDR3 DNA is TGTGCCAGCAGTTCGGGACTAGCGGGAAACCATGAGCAGTTCTTC. The J gene is TRBJ2-1, the V gene TRBV6-6, with 13 nucleotides matching TRBD2. With 4 bases clipped from V and 8 bases from J, the junction kept 5 bases outside the gene matches. Germline V lookup: CDR1 MNHNY, CDR2 SVGAGI (reference sequence). There are 15 residues in the CDR3.

J is TRBJ1-5 and V is TRBV11-2; D is uncertain. Per germline, CDR1 SGHAT and CDR2 FQNNGV. The CDR3 loop spans 16 amino acids. V was shortened by 0 bases and J by 2 bases, with 11 bases between the two germline ends. Written as DNA, the CDR3 is TGTGCCAGCAGCTTAGAGTCGGGGTTCGGCAATCAGCCCCAGCATTTT. Amino acids: CASSLESGFGNQPQHF.

The V and J genes are TRBV5-6 and TRBJ2-3; the match to TRBD2 covers 10 bases. V shed 4 bases and J 4 bases; nucleotides not matched to a gene: 15. The CDR3 loop spans 18 amino acids. Germline V CDR1 and CDR2: SGHDT, YYEEEE. The chain's CDR3 is CASSPGGSGRASPDTQYF. DNA of the CDR3: TGTGCCAGCAGCCCGGGAGGGAGCGGGAGGGCCTCGCCAGATACGCAGTATTTT.

This clone was recorded once. The chain couples TRBV5-1 to TRBJ2-5; no reliable D call. The ends were cut back, 0 bases at V and 4 bases at J, with 16 bases in the middle. Per the germline V gene, CDR1 is SGHRS and CDR2 is YFSETQ. This CDR3 has 16 residues. CDR3 sequence reads: CASSLASTAVRETQYF. Written as DNA, the CDR3 is TGCGCCAGCAGCTTGGCCTCCACGGCGGTAAGAGAGACCCAGTACTTC.

V is TRBV5-8 and J is TRBJ2-1, with D possibly matching TRBD2 (5 bases). The CDR3 is 13 residues long. Trimming left V 3 bases short and J 3 bases short, with 7 bases between. Germline CDR1 reads SGHTS; CDR2 reads YDEGEE. CDR3 in DNA: TGTGCCAGCAGCTACCGGGACTACAATGAGCAGTTCTTC. This sequence encodes CASSYRDYNEQFF. Variable domain in full (rest from reference TRBV5-8 and TRBJ2-1): EAGVTQSPTHLIKTRGQQATLRCSPISGHTSVYWYQQALGLGLQFLLWYDEGEERNRGNFPPRFSGRQFPNYSSELNVNALELEDSALYLCASSYRDYNEQFFGPGTRLTVL.

This clone was recorded once. J is TRBJ2-1 and V is TRBV5-1; 7 bases are a match to TRBD1. The CDR3 is 16 amino acids. Per germline, CDR1 SGHRS and CDR2 YFSETQ. Germline trimming cut 4 bases from V and 2 bases from J; bases unmatched to any gene: 9. The CDR3 here is CASSTSTGKTYNEQFF. CDR3 bases: TGCGCCAGCAGCACGTCGACAGGGAAAACCTACAATGAGCAGTTCTTC.

The J gene is TRBJ1-1, the V gene TRBV29-1, with TRBD1 matching 9 bases. The CDR3 runs to 14 residues. CDR1 is SQVTM and CDR2 is ANQGSEA in the germline V gene. Trimming took 5 bases from V and 4 from J; bases not matched to a gene: 8. CDR3 in amino acids: CSVPQQGAITEAFF. In DNA form, the CDR3 reads TGCAGCGTTCCCCAACAGGGGGCCATCACTGAAGCTTTCTTT. Variable domain in full (rest from reference TRBV29-1 and TRBJ1-1): SAVISQKPSRDICQRGTSLTIQCQVDSQVTMMFWYRQQPGQSLTLIATANQGSEATYESGFVIDKFPISRPNLTFSTLTVSNMSPEDSSIYLCSVPQQGAITEAFFGQGTRLTVV.

This chain connects TRBV27 to TRBJ2-1; perhaps TRBD2 as D (7 bases). The V gene lost 7 bases and the J gene lost 1 base, with 11 bases spanning the gap. The CDR3 length is 14 residues. Germline V gives CDR1 MNHEY, CDR2 SMNVEV (reference sequence). CDR3 residues: CASTRGGSYNEQFF. The CDR3 region has the DNA TGTGCCAGCACAAGGGGGGGTTCCTACAATGAGCAGTTCTTC.

The chain has TRBV28 and TRBJ2-7; 11 bases agree with TRBD2. J lost 4 bases, V lost 5 bases, and 7 bases had no gene match. Germline assignment: CDR1 MDHEN and CDR2 SYDVKM. The CDR3 spans 15 residues. CDR3 DNA sequence: TGTGCCAGCAGTCCAGGACTAGCGGGCACTTACGAGCAGTACTTC. It yields the protein CASSPGLAGTYEQYF. Full variable domain (rest looked up from reference TRBV28 and TRBJ2-7): DVKVTQSSRYLVKRTGEKVFLECVQDMDHENMFWYRQDPGLGLRLIYFSYDVKMKEKGDIPEGYSVSREKKERFSLILESASTNQTSMYLCASSPGLAGTYEQYFGPGTRLTVT.

The chain has TRBV28 and TRBJ1-1, with D possibly TRBD1 on 6 matching bases. The CDR3 is 13 amino acids. The ends were cut back, 10 bases at V and 5 bases at J, with 17 bases in the middle. In germline, CDR1 is MDHEN, CDR2 SYDVKM. The CDR3 DNA sequence: TGTGCCACCCATAAAAGGGGGAATACTGAAGCTTTCTTT. Its translation is CATHKRGNTEAFF.